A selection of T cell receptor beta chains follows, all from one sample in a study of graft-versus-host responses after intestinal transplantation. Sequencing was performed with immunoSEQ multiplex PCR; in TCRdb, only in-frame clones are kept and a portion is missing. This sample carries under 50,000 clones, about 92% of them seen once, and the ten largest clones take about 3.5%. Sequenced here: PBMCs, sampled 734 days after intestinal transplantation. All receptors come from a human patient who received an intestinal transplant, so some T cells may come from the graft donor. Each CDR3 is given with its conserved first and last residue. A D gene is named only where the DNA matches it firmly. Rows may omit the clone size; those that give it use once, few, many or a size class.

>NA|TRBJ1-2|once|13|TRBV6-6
CASSYSWVGGYTF
TGTGCCAGCAGTTACTCATGGGTAGGCGGCTACACCTTC
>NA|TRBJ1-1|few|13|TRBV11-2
CASSLAQGDKAFF
TGTGCCAGCAGCTTAGCTCAGGGTGACAAAGCTTTCTTT
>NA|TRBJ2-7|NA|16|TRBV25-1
CASSPQRGSFAYEQYF
TGTGCCAGCAGCCCCCAAAGGGGGAGTTTCGCCTACGAGCAGTACTTC
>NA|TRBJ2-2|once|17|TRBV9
CASSGGGDLRNTGELFF
TGTGCCAGCAGCGGAGGGGGGGACTTAAGGAACACCGGGGAGCTGTTTTTT
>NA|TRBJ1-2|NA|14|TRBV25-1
CASSEGFAPYGYTF
TGTGCCAGCAGTGAGGGTTTTGCACCCTATGGCTACACCTTC
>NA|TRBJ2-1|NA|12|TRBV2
CARELGRNEQFF
TGTGCCAGAGAACTAGGGAGGAATGAGCAGTTCTTC
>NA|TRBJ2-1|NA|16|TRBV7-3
CASSLSGGGAYNEQFF
TGTGCCAGCAGCTTATCGGGCGGGGGCGCATACAATGAGCAGTTCTTC
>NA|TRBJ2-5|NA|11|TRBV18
CASSPDATQYF
TGTGCCAGCTCACCCGACGCGACCCAGTACTTC
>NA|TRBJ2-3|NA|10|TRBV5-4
CASEGDTQYF
TGTGCCAGCGAGGGAGATACGCAGTATTTT
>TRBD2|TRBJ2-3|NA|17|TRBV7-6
CASSPRRLARSTDTQYF
TGTGCCAGCAGCCCCCGGAGACTAGCGCGTAGCACAGATACGCAGTATTTT
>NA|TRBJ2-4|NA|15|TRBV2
CASSPHADAKNIQYF
TGTGCCAGTTCACCTCACGCAGATGCCAAAAACATTCAGTACTTC
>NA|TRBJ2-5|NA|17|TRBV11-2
CASSFSLKIHYQETQYF
TGTGCCAGCAGCTTTAGTCTCAAGATACACTACCAAGAGACCCAGTACTTC
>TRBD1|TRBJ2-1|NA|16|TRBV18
CASSPTGTASYNEQFF
TGTGCCAGCTCACCTACCGGGACAGCTTCGTACAATGAGCAGTTCTTC
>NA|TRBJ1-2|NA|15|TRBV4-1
CASSQGTDREGGYTF
TGCGCCAGCAGCCAAGGGACAGACCGGGAAGGCGGCTACACCTTC
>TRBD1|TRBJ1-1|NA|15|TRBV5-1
CASSLGGQGGTEAFF
TGCGCCAGCAGCTTGGGGGGACAGGGTGGGACTGAAGCTTTCTTT
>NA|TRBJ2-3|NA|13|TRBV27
CASSLQITDTQYF
TGTGCCAGCAGTTTGCAAATCACAGATACGCAGTATTTT
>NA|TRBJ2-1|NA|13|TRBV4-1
CASSPPGYNEQFF
TGCGCCAGCAGCCCCCCCGGCTACAATGAGCAGTTCTTC
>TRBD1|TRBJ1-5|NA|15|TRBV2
CASSPGTGLAQPQHF
TGTGCCAGCAGCCCCGGGACAGGGTTGGCTCAGCCCCAGCATTTT
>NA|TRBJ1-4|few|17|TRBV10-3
CAISEPRTATSNEKLFF
TGTGCCATCAGTGAACCCAGAACCGCAACCTCTAATGAAAAACTGTTTTTT
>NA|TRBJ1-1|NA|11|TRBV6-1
CASRNRVRAFF
TGTGCCAGCAGAAACAGGGTACGAGCTTTCTTT
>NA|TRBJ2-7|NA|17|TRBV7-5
CVRSLVRQVPKGHEQYF
TGTGTCAGAAGCTTAGTCAGACAGGTGCCAAAGGGACACGAGCAGTACTTC
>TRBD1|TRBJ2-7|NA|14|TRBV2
CASRRDTGGGEQYF
TGTGCCAGCAGACGGGACACAGGGGGCGGCGAGCAGTACTTC
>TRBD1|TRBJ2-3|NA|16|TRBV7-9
CASSSPGTGYADTQYF
TGTGCCAGCAGCTCTCCCGGGACAGGGTACGCAGATACGCAGTATTTT
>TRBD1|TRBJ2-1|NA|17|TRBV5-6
CASSLVPRDRGYNEQFF
TGTGCCAGCAGCTTGGTCCCCCGGGACAGGGGGTACAATGAGCAGTTCTTC
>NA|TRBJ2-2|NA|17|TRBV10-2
CASGPLGFWPNTGELFF
TGCGCCAGCGGGCCTTTGGGGTTTTGGCCGAACACCGGGGAGCTGTTTTTT
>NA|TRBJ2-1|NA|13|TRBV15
CATSRDAGHEQFF
TGTGCCACCAGCAGAGACGCGGGGCATGAGCAGTTCTTC
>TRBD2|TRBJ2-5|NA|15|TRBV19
CASSIVSGIQETQYF
TGTGCCAGTAGTATAGTTAGCGGGATACAAGAGACCCAGTACTTC
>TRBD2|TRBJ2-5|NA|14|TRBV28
CASRTSGTQETQYF
TGTGCCAGCAGAACTAGCGGGACTCAAGAGACCCAGTACTTC
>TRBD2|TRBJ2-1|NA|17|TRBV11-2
CASSWTSGGASYNEQFF
TGTGCCAGCAGCTGGACTAGCGGGGGGGCCTCCTACAATGAGCAGTTCTTC
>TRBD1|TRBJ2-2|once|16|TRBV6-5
CASSYFGTGAAGELFF
TGTGCCAGCAGTTACTTCGGGACAGGGGCCGCCGGGGAGCTGTTTTTT
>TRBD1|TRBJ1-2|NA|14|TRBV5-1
CASSPYRGPFGYTF
TGCGCCAGCAGCCCATACAGGGGGCCGTTTGGCTACACCTTC
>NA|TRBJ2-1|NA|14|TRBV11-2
CASSPDSYGNEQFF
TGTGCCAGCAGTCCGGACTCCTATGGTAATGAGCAGTTCTTC
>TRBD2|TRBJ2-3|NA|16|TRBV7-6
CASSPLAGVSTDTQYF
TGTGCCAGCAGCCCACTAGCGGGAGTTAGCACAGATACGCAGTATTTT
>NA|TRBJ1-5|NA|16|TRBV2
CASSEEYGYSNQPQHF
TGTGCCAGCAGTGAGGAGTACGGTTATAGCAATCAGCCCCAGCATTTT
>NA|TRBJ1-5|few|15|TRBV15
CATSRSRGSGQPQHF
TGTGCCACCAGCAGAAGTCGCGGGAGCGGGCAGCCCCAGCATTTT
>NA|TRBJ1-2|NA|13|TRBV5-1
CASRMDREDGYTF
TGCGCCAGCAGAATGGACAGAGAAGATGGCTACACCTTC
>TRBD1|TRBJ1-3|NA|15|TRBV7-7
CASSSGTGGSNTIYF
TGTGCCAGCAGTTCCGGGACAGGGGGTAGTAACACCATATATTTT
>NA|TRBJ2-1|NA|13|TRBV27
CASSFREAGEQFF
TGTGCCAGCAGTTTTAGAGAAGCAGGCGAGCAGTTCTTC
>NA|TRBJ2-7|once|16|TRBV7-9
CASSYGSWGLPKEQYF
TGTGCCAGCAGCTATGGGTCGTGGGGGCTCCCGAAGGAGCAGTACTTC
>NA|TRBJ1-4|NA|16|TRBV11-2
CASSLLYGGTNEKLFF
TGTGCCAGCAGCTTACTTTACGGGGGGACTAATGAAAAACTGTTTTTT
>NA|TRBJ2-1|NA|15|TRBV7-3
CASSLMQGSYNEQFF
TGTGCCAGCAGCCTAATGCAAGGCTCCTACAATGAGCAGTTCTTC
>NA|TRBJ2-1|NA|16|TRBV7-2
CASSLDILEIYNEQFF
TGTGCCAGCAGCTTAGATATTCTAGAGATTTACAATGAGCAGTTCTTC
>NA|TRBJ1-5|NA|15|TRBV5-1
CASSLYGSENQPQHF
TGCGCCAGCAGCTTGTATGGGTCTGAGAATCAGCCCCAGCATTTT
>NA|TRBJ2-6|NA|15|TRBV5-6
CASSLMGFGANVLTF
TGTGCCAGCAGCTTGATGGGGTTTGGGGCCAACGTCCTGACTTTC
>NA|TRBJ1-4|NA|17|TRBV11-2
CASSLDSRVKEYEKLFF
TGTGCCAGCAGCTTAGATTCCCGTGTGAAGGAGTATGAAAAACTGTTTTTT
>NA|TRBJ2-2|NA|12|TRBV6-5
CASSYRTGELFF
TGTGCCAGCAGTTATAGGACCGGGGAGCTGTTTTTT
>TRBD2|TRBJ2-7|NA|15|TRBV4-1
CASSQDLAGIGEQYF
TGCGCCAGCAGCCAAGATCTAGCGGGAATTGGCGAGCAGTACTTC
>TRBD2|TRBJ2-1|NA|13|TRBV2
CASKNGGANEQFF
TGTGCCAGCAAGAACGGGGGGGCCAATGAGCAGTTCTTC